What follows is one TCR beta chain and its context. These data are taken from a study of blood T cells in healthy people across ages. CDR1 LGHDT and CDR2 YNNKEL come from the germline V gene (reference sequence). There are 13 residues in the CDR3. V lost 3 bases, J lost 9 bases, and 4 bases stayed unmatched. It was with a sample-barcoded 5' primer and a J-beta primer mix that a second PCR of roughly 6 to 11 cycles was run. TCRdb used MiXCR to reprocess the 5' RACE reads, holding one entry per CDR3 protein. The sample lists about 2 million distinct CDR3 sequences, around half occurring once. The rearrangement links TRBV3-1 to TRBJ2-1, with 8 positions matching TRBD2. Sequenced material: blood. The source of this sequence is a woman between 40 and 50 years old in good health. CDR3 nucleotides: TGTGCCAGCAGCCAGCAGCGGGGGAGTGAGCAGTTCTTC. It codes for CASSQQRGSEQFF.